These 26 T cell receptor beta chains were sequenced from one sample in a study of T-cell memory formation after mild COVID-19. TCRdb re-called the 5' RACE reads through MiXCR, storing one row per CDR3 protein. The table has fewer than 650,000 distinct CDR3 sequences, about a fifth seen once. The material sequenced was PBMCs or a T cell subset sorted from them (not recorded which). These receptors originate from an adult woman who had mild COVID-19 (a few samples of this study predate the infection). Cell type and time point are not known.

The chain employs TRBV2 and TRBJ2-5; 12 nucleotides align to TRBD2. Per germline, CDR1 SNHLY and CDR2 FYNNEI. The CDR3 is 19 amino acids. V lost 2 bases, J lost 4 bases, and 14 bases stayed unmatched. The CDR3 reads CASSESLGRLAGDRETQYF. For the CDR3, the DNA is TGTGCCAGCAGTGAATCGTTGGGACGACTAGCGGGGGACCGAGAGACCCAGTACTTC.

The sample holds many counts of this clonotype. The rearrangement joins TRBV12-3 or TRBV12-4 to TRBJ2-5; tentative D call: TRBD2 (7 bases). The CDR3 totals 14 residues. V dropped 3 bases and J dropped 5 bases, with 13 bases sitting between them. CDR3 sequence reads: CASSLGGRGETQYF. For the CDR3, the DNA is TGTGCCAGCAGTTTGGGGGGGCGTGGGGAGACCCAGTACTTC.

This clonotype was counted only a few times. The chain carries TRBV12-3 or TRBV12-4 and TRBJ2-1; 14 bases align to TRBD2. This CDR3 is 17 amino acids long. Trimming removed 1 base from V and 7 bases from J; junction bases left unmatched: 6. The CDR3 DNA sequence: TGTGCCAGCAGTTTAGTGGGACTAGCGGGAGAAGGGAATGAGCAGTTCTTC. It specifies CASSLVGLAGEGNEQFF.

This clonotype has just a few counts. This chain links TRBV6-2 or TRBV6-3 with TRBJ1-3; D gene ambiguous. V was clipped by 8 bases and J by 0 bases, with 11 bases between them. Germline CDR1 MNHEY, CDR2 SVGEGT. The CDR3 extends over 14 amino acids. Here the CDR3 DNA reads TGTGCCAGCGGACCCTGGACCTCTGGAAACACCATATATTTT. Amino acid sequence: CASGPWTSGNTIYF.

The chain links TRBV24-1 to TRBJ2-7; the match to TRBD2 covers 8 bases. Looked up from germline, CDR1 is KGHDR and CDR2 is SFDVKD. The length of the CDR3 is 15 residues. V was clipped by 11 bases and J by 7 bases; unmatched bases: 18. The CDR3 protein is CAIDRPSGSDGEQYF. DNA for the CDR3: TGTGCCATCGATCGTCCCAGCGGGAGCGATGGGGAGCAGTACTTC.

The chain recombines TRBV7-8 with TRBJ1-3, with unresolved D. Trimming shortened V by 2 bases and J by 3 bases, and 8 bases separated the two germline ends. CDR3 length: 14 residues. The V gene's germline CDR1 is SGHVS and CDR2 FQNEAQ. The DNA for the CDR3 is TGTGCCAGCAGCTTACGGGAGGGTGGAAACACCATATATTTT. Protein sequence: CASSLREGGNTIYF.

This clonotype was counted a few times. The J gene is TRBJ2-4, the V gene TRBV5-1; D not certain. The V and J ends lost 0 bases and 7 bases respectively, with 14 bases between them. The germline CDR1 and CDR2 sequences are SGHRS and YFSETQ. This CDR3 is built from 15 residues. The CDR3 here is CASSLGLDSFNIQYF. In DNA form, the CDR3 reads TGCGCCAGCAGCTTGGGGCTGGATTCTTTCAACATTCAGTACTTC.

This chain joins TRBV5-6 and TRBJ2-1; D remains unclear. The CDR3 runs to 15 residues. V lost 1 base to trimming and J lost 0 bases, with 8 bases between them. Germline-derived CDR1 and CDR2 are SGHDT and YYEEEE. In DNA, the CDR3 is TGTGCCAGCAGCTTGTGGGCGGACTCCTACAATGAGCAGTTCTTC. Amino acids: CASSLWADSYNEQFF.

The rearrangement joins TRBV6-2 or TRBV6-3 to TRBJ2-7; 10 bases align to TRBD2. V trimming: 2 bases; J trimming: 3 bases; junction bases outside the gene matches: 10. Germline V gives CDR1 MNHEY, CDR2 SVGEGT. CDR3 length equals 17 residues. CDR3 nucleotide sequence: TGTGCCAGCAGTTACCCCACCCGGACTAGCGGAGACTACGAGCAGTACTTC. Its translation: CASSYPTRTSGDYEQYF.

The rearrangement links TRBV12-3 or TRBV12-4 to TRBJ2-5; D remains unclear. The CDR3 is 12 amino acids. Deletions cut 5 bases from V and 4 bases from J, with 8 bases between. CDR3 coding DNA: TGTGCCAGCAGTACCGGGCCAGAGACCCAGTACTTC. Amino acids: CASSTGPETQYF.

This chain uses TRBV6-5 with TRBJ1-2; 7 bases agree with TRBD1. V shed 0 bases, J shed 4 bases, and the junction held 14 bases outside the gene matches. This CDR3 spans 18 amino acids. Germline loops: CDR1 MNHEY, CDR2 SVGAGI. In DNA form, the CDR3 reads TGTGCCAGCAGTTACTCTAGGGACAGCCGGGCCCTGGGCTATGGCTACACCTTC. Its translation is CASSYSRDSRALGYGYTF.

CDR3 amino acids: CASSLQGQGAAGELFF. CDR3 sequence (DNA): TGTGCCAGCAGCTTGCAGGGACAGGGGGCCGCCGGGGAGCTGTTTTTT. V is TRBV7-6 and J is TRBJ2-2; 12 positions agree with TRBD1. The trim removed 3 bases at V and 6 bases at J, leaving 5 bases unmatched. The germline gives CDR1 SGHVS, CDR2 FNYEAQ. There are 16 residues in the CDR3.

This clonotype has just a few counts. The rearrangement uses TRBV5-6 and TRBJ2-5; D may be TRBD2 (5 bases). CDR3 length equals 16 residues. Germline CDR1 and CDR2: SGHDT and YYEEEE. V lost 1 base and J 1 base, leaving 14 bases between the germline ends. CDR3 sequence reads: CASSLKVREPQETQYF. CDR3 DNA sequence: TGTGCCAGCAGCTTGAAGGTCCGGGAACCCCAAGAGACCCAGTACTTC. The entire variable domain, with the rest obtained from reference TRBV5-6 and TRBJ2-5, is as follows: DAGVTQSPTHLIKTRGQQVTLRCSPKSGHDTVSWYQQALGQGPQFIFQYYEEEERQRGNFPDRFSGHQFPNYSSELNVNALLLGDSALYLCASSLKVREPQETQYFGPGTRLLVL.

V is TRBV6-2 or TRBV6-3 and J is TRBJ1-1, with TRBD1 matching 7 bases. The CDR3 is made up of 15 amino acids. Germline V CDR1 and CDR2: MNHEY, SVGEGT. With 7 bases clipped from V and 3 bases from J, the junction kept 11 bases outside the gene matches. The chain's CDR3 is CASNRDREEHTEAFF. In DNA form, the CDR3 reads TGTGCCAGCAATAGGGACAGAGAAGAGCACACTGAAGCTTTCTTT.

The chain uses TRBV6-5 and TRBJ2-2, with 13 bases identical to TRBD2. The CDR3 totals 17 residues. Germline V gene lookup returns CDR1 MNHEY and CDR2 SVGAGI. V was clipped by 2 bases and J by 4 bases; unmatched bases: 4. The CDR3 DNA sequence: TGTGCCAGCAGTTACCAACTAGCGGGAGGGGGCACCGGGGAGCTGTTTTTT. This gives the protein CASSYQLAGGGTGELFF.

The rearrangement joins TRBV5-1 to TRBJ2-1, with 7 nucleotides matching TRBD1. Germline assignment: CDR1 SGHRS and CDR2 YFSETQ. With V trimmed by 4 bases and J by 1 base, 8 bases remained unmatched. This CDR3 is 16 amino acids long. CDR3 in amino acids: CASSEGSGGSYNEQFF. The CDR3 nucleotides read TGCGCCAGCAGCGAGGGGTCAGGGGGATCCTACAATGAGCAGTTCTTC.

V is TRBV5-1 and J is TRBJ2-5; D call uncertain. Trimming left V 0 bases short and J 8 bases short, with 8 bases between. The CDR3 sequence is 12 residues long. CDR1 is SGHRS, CDR2 YFSETQ, per germline. Here the CDR3 DNA reads TGCGCCAGCAGCTTGGCGTATGAAACCCAGTACTTC. Translating it yields CASSLAYETQYF.

V and J are TRBV12-3 or TRBV12-4 and TRBJ1-2; D is uncertain. V was cut by 7 bases and J by 3 bases, with 12 bases left in between. CDR3 length: 13 amino acids. In nucleotides, the CDR3 is TGTGCCAGCACCAAAAGCGGGGACTATGGCTACACCTTC. This encodes CASTKSGDYGYTF.

The chain employs TRBV7-2 and TRBJ2-5; TRBD2 matches at 11 bases. CDR1 is SGHTA and CDR2 is FQGNSA in the germline V gene. V lost 5 bases and J lost 7; bases outside the gene matches: 12. CDR3 length equals 16 residues. The CDR3 DNA follows: TGTGCCAGCAGCCCCCCATTAGCGGGAGGGCTGTGGACCCAGTACTTC. Residues: CASSPPLAGGLWTQYF.

This clonotype was detected ten times or more. The gene calls are TRBV10-3 and TRBJ1-6; D may be TRBD1 (5 bases). Germline V gene lookup returns CDR1 ENHRY and CDR2 SYGVKD. V dropped 11 bases and J dropped 5 bases, with 16 bases sitting between them. This CDR3 has 14 residues. The DNA of the CDR3 is TGTGCCCCGTCCGGGGGACCCGATAATTCACCCCTCCACTTT. This codes for CAPSGGPDNSPLHF.

The chain carries TRBV4-1 and TRBJ2-3, with TRBD2 identical over 7 bases. The CDR3 totals 14 residues. Germline V gives CDR1 MGHRA, CDR2 YSYEKL. After removal of 5 bases from V and 4 bases from J, the junction contained 6 bases not matched to a gene. CDR3: CASSYGGGADTQYF. The CDR3 DNA reads TGCGCCAGCAGCTATGGGGGGGGGGCAGATACGCAGTATTTT.

This sequence joins TRBV5-4 and TRBJ1-2; D is perhaps TRBD1 (5 bases). The V and J ends lost 0 bases and 7 bases respectively, with 16 bases between them. CDR1 SGHNT and CDR2 YYREEE come from the germline V gene (reference sequence). The CDR3 consists of 15 residues. CDR3 region: CASSLAQGVASGYTF. Written as DNA, the CDR3 is TGTGCCAGCAGCTTGGCCCAGGGAGTGGCGAGTGGCTACACCTTC. The entire variable domain, with the rest obtained from reference TRBV5-4 and TRBJ1-2, is as follows: ETGVTQSPTHLIKTRGQQVTLRCSSQSGHNTVSWYQQALGQGPQFIFQYYREEENGRGNFPPRFSGLQFPNYSSELNVNALELDDSALYLCASSLAQGVASGYTFGSGTRLTVV.

This clonotype was recorded at least ten times. The junction shows a germline mismatch at one end, possibly a read error. The V and J genes are TRBV4-3 and TRBJ2-7; 7 nucleotides align to TRBD2. In germline, CDR1 is LGHNA, CDR2 YSLEER. The CDR3 has 13 residues. CDR3 sequence reads: CASSTQAGREVDF. The CDR3 nucleotides are TGCGCCAGCAGCACCCAGGCAGGGAGGGAAGTAGACTTC.

The CDR3 reads CATSRTTGNEQYF. CDR3 nucleotides: TGTGCCACCAGCAGAACCACAGGGAACGAGCAGTACTTC. The chain uses TRBV15 and TRBJ2-7; TRBD1 is a possible D gene (6 bases). Germline V gene data show CDR1 as LNHNV and CDR2 as YYDKDF (reference sequence). CDR3 length: 13 amino acids. V was clipped by 2 bases and J by 5 bases, with 10 bases between them.

This chain joins TRBV5-1 and TRBJ2-2; maybe TRBD2 (6 bases). CDR3 length: 14 residues. The V end was cut by 0 bases, the J end by 4 bases, with 7 bases between. Germline CDR1 SGHRS, CDR2 YFSETQ. Written as DNA, the CDR3 is TGCGCCAGCAGCTTGGTCGGGGGCACCGGGGAGCTGTTTTTT. Translating it yields CASSLVGGTGELFF.

CDR3 bases: TGCAGTGCTAGAAGCATTGAATCCACCTACAATGAGCAGTTCTTC. It translates to CSARSIESTYNEQFF. The chain joins TRBV20-1 to TRBJ2-1, with D hard to call. The germline V and J ends were trimmed by 2 bases and 2 bases, with 13 bases remaining between them. Germline V gene data show CDR1 as DFQATT and CDR2 as SNEGSKA (reference sequence). The CDR3 is 15 amino acids.